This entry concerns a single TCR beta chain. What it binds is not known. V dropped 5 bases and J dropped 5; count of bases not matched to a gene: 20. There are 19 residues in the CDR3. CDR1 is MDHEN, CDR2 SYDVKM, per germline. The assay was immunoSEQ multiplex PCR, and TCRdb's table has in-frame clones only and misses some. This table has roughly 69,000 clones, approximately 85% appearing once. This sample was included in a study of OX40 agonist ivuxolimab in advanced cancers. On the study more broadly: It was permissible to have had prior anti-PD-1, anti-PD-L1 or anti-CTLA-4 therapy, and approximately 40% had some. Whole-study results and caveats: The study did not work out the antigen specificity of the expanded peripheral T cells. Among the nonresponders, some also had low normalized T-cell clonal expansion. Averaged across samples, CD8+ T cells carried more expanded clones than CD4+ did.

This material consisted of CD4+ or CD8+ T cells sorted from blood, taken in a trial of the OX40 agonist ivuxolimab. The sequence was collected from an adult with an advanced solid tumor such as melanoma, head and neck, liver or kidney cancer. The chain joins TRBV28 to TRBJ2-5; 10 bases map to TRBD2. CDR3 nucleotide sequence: TGTGCCAGCAGTCTGGACAGCGGGGGGGCCTTTTATTTTATGGAGACCCAGTACTTC. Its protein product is CASSLDSGGAFYFMETQYF.